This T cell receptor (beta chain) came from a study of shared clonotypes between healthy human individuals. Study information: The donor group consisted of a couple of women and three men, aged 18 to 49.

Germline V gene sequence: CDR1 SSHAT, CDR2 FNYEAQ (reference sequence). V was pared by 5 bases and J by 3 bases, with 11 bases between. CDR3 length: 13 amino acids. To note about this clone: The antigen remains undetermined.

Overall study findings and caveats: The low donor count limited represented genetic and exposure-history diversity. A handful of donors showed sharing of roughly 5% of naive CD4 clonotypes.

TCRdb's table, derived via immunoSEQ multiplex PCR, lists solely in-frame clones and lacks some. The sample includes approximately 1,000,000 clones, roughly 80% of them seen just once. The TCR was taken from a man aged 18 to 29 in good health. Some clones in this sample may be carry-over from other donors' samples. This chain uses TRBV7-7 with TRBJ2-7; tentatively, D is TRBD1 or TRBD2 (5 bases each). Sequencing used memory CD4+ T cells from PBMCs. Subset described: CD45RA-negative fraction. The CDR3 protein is CASSVGDHYEQYF. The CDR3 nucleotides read TGTGCCAGCAGCGTCGGGGACCACTACGAGCAGTACTTC.